The 30 T cell receptor beta chains below all came from one sample that was sequenced in a study of cytomegalovirus exposure and HLA in healthy donors (dated 2017 in TCRdb). The library was prepared using the immunoSEQ multiplex PCR assay. A mixture of 60 forward primers for TCR Vbeta segments and 13 reverse primers for TCR Jbeta segments was used in the multiplex PCR. This is the immuneACCESS table as TCRdb keeps it, with only in-frame sequences that have V and J called. A part of the clones is gone; compared with another copy, unresolved V genes explain less than half, and the rest is unexplained. Across this sample there are over 130,000 clones, with approximately 80% seen only once. Approximately 1.8% of the sample is taken by the ten largest. Sequencing was carried out using PBMCs. All receptors come from a man aged 35-49 years in good health and CMV-seronegative.

This rearrangement joins TRBV30 to TRBJ1-2; 12 bases match TRBD1. Trimming removed 8 bases from V and 1 base from J; junction bases left unmatched: 11. The CDR3 contains 16 residues. CDR1 and CDR2 (germline): GTSNPN, SVGIG (reference sequence). As DNA, the CDR3 is TGTGCCGTCTACGGGGGGACAGGGGGCTTTAACTATGGCTACACCTTC. Residues: CAVYGGTGGFNYGYTF.

This chain uses TRBV7-9 with TRBJ2-7, with D uncertain. V was cut by 1 base and J by 0 bases, with 16 bases left in between. The length of the CDR3 is 17 residues. Looked up from germline, CDR1 is SEHNR and CDR2 is FQNEAQ (reference sequence). CDR3 protein: CASSLVAYGRSSYEQYF. Here the CDR3 DNA reads TGTGCCAGCAGCTTAGTAGCTTACGGTCGGAGCTCCTACGAGCAGTACTTC.

This clone is a singleton in its sample. The chain links TRBV7-8 to TRBJ2-1, with D unclear. Germline V lookup: CDR1 SGHVS, CDR2 FQNEAQ. The CDR3 has 13 residues. With 1 base removed from V and 6 bases from J, the gap between germline ends came to 7 bases. CDR3 DNA: TGTGCCAGCAGCTTAGACGCGCTCAATGAGCAGTTCTTC. Encoded protein: CASSLDALNEQFF.

The rearrangement uses TRBV15 and TRBJ2-5, with TRBD1 matching over 8 bases. In germline, CDR1 is LNHNV, CDR2 YYDKDF (reference sequence). V lost 3 bases and J lost 5; bases outside the gene matches: 8. The CDR3 length is 15 residues. The CDR3 is CATSRAQGESETQYF. CDR3 coding DNA: TGTGCCACCAGCAGGGCACAGGGGGAATCGGAGACCCAGTACTTC.

The V and J genes are TRBV2 and TRBJ2-7; D perhaps matches TRBD1 (6 bases). Germline loops: CDR1 SNHLY, CDR2 FYNNEI. The CDR3 extends over 13 amino acids. The V end was cut by 10 bases, the J end by 0 bases, with 13 bases between. CDR3 residues: CANRVRSSYEQYF. The CDR3 region has the DNA TGTGCCAACAGGGTAAGGAGCTCCTACGAGCAGTACTTC. The variable domain in full, with the rest retrieved from reference TRBV2 and TRBJ2-7, is EPEVTQTPSHQVTQMGQEVILRCVPISNHLYFYWYRQILGQKVEFLVSFYNNEISEKSEIFDDQFSVERPDGSNFTLKIRSTKLEDSAMYFCANRVRSSYEQYFGPGTRLTVT.

J is TRBJ1-2 and V is TRBV6-1; the match to TRBD1 covers 8 bases. CDR1 is MNHNS, CDR2 SASEGT, per germline. The length of the CDR3 is 15 residues. After removal of 6 bases from V and 1 base from J, the junction contained 7 bases not matched to a gene. The CDR3 DNA sequence: TGTGCCAGCAGCACGCCGGGACAGGATAACTATGGCTACACCTTC. It codes for CASSTPGQDNYGYTF.

Only a few counts were recorded for this clone. This chain uses TRBV6-1 with TRBJ1-2; the match to TRBD1 covers 8 bases. V lost 10 bases and J lost 3; bases outside the gene matches: 13. CDR1 and CDR2 from the germline V gene are MNHNS and SASEGT. This CDR3 region has 15 residues. This CDR3 is CAIPLQAGGHYGYTF. CDR3 coding DNA: TGTGCCATCCCCTTACAGGCAGGGGGCCACTATGGCTACACCTTC.

This clone occurred once. J is TRBJ2-7 and V is TRBV11-2; 11 positions agree with TRBD1. With 2 bases clipped from V and 2 bases from J, the junction kept 8 bases outside the gene matches. Germline values: CDR1 SGHAT, CDR2 FQNNGV. This CDR3 spans 17 amino acids. CDR3 residues: CASSLRGRTGGPYEQYF. CDR3 in DNA: TGTGCCAGCAGCTTACGTGGTCGGACAGGGGGCCCCTACGAGCAGTACTTC.

This clone appeared many times. CDR3 bases: TGTGCCAGCTCGCCGGACAGGGGTCAATCACCCCTCCACTTT. As protein: CASSPDRGQSPLHF. The V call is TRBV18, the J call TRBJ1-6; 9 bases are shared with TRBD1. The CDR3 spans 14 residues. Per the germline V gene, CDR1 is KGHSH and CDR2 is LQKENI. The trim removed 6 bases at V and 10 bases at J, leaving 7 bases unmatched. The whole variable domain, filled in from reference TRBV18 and TRBJ1-6, reads NAGVMQNPRHLVRRRGQEARLRCSPMKGHSHVYWYRQLPEEGLKFMVYLQKENIIDESGMPKERFSAEFPKEGPSILRIQQVVRGDSAAYFCASSPDRGQSPLHFGNGTRLTVT.

The rearrangement links TRBV2 to TRBJ1-6, with 9 bases fitting TRBD1. Looked up from germline, CDR1 is SNHLY and CDR2 is FYNNEI. The J segment lost 7 bases and the V segment lost 6 bases, leaving 4 bases of the junction unmatched. CDR3 length equals 14 residues. In nucleotides, the CDR3 is TGTGCCAGCAGCCGACAGGGGGAGAATTCACCCCTCCACTTT. The encoded protein is CASSRQGENSPLHF.

The rearrangement uses TRBV27 and TRBJ2-5; 11 bases are shared with TRBD1. The J call may be incorrect, as the DNA end agrees better with TRBJ2-7. In germline, CDR1 is MNHEY, CDR2 SMNVEV (reference sequence). The CDR3 is 15 amino acids. CDR3: CASSILGQGDDEQYF. CDR3 DNA sequence: TGTGCCAGCAGCATCCTGGGACAGGGGGACGACGAGCAGTACTTC.

Here the CDR3 reads CASSPDGGRPLEQYF. The CDR3 nucleotides are TGTGCCAGCAGCCCCGATGGCGGGAGGCCCCTGGAGCAGTACTTC. This chain links TRBV7-6 with TRBJ2-7, with 8 bases matching TRBD2. Unmatched junction bases numbered 13, after V lost 5 bases and J lost 7 bases. Germline V gene data show CDR1 as SGHVS and CDR2 as FNYEAQ. The CDR3 totals 15 residues.

V gene TRBV6-5 combines with J gene TRBJ2-7; TRBD2 aligns across 8 bases. Per germline, CDR1 MNHEY and CDR2 SVGAGI. V was clipped by 5 bases and J by 9 bases; unmatched bases: 6. This CDR3 contains 12 residues. CDR3 in amino acids: CASSLRGGGQYF. The CDR3 bases are TGTGCCAGCAGTCTCCGGGGGGGCGGGCAGTACTTC.

This clone showed up just a few times. This chain connects TRBV13 to TRBJ2-1; TRBD2 agrees at 11 bases. The V gene end was trimmed by 1 base and the J gene end by 7 bases; junction bases not matched to a gene: 6. Germline values: CDR1 PRHDT, CDR2 FYEKMQ (reference sequence). The CDR3 extends over 16 amino acids. The CDR3 sequence is CASSLVGASGRNEQFF. DNA for the CDR3: TGTGCCAGCAGCTTAGTGGGCGCTAGCGGGAGGAATGAGCAGTTCTTC.

CDR3 protein: CASSPRVAGGYEQYF. CDR3 DNA: TGTGCCAGCTCACCACGCGTGGCAGGGGGCTACGAGCAGTACTTC. The rearrangement uses TRBV18 and TRBJ2-7, with 7 bases lining up with TRBD1. CDR3 length equals 15 residues. Germline loops: CDR1 KGHSH, CDR2 LQKENI. V lost 1 base, J lost 3 bases, and 6 bases stayed unmatched.

This clone was detected only once. This chain uses TRBV7-9 with TRBJ1-2; weak D call: TRBD1 (5 bases). Trimming cost V 2 bases and J 1 base, with 14 bases left between them. Germline CDR1 reads SEHNR; CDR2 reads FQNEAQ (reference sequence). This CDR3 contains 16 residues. The CDR3 DNA is TGTGCCAGCAGCTTATCGCGACAGACACTTAACTATGGCTACACCTTC. Amino acids: CASSLSRQTLNYGYTF.

This clone has just a few counts. The V and J genes are TRBV2 and TRBJ1-3; D is perhaps TRBD1 (5 bases). The CDR3 loop spans 17 amino acids. With 7 bases removed from V and 0 bases from J, the gap between germline ends came to 19 bases. The germline V gene has CDR1 SNHLY and CDR2 FYNNEI. For the CDR3, the DNA is TGTGCCAGCACCGATTTTGGTAGGGGTAACTCTGGAAACACCATATATTTT. The encoded protein is CASTDFGRGNSGNTIYF.

This clone has only a few counts. This chain links TRBV18 with TRBJ2-5; 8 positions agree with TRBD2. V dropped 0 bases and J dropped 1; count of bases not matched to a gene: 7. This CDR3 has 17 residues. The germline V gene has CDR1 KGHSH and CDR2 LQKENI. In nucleotides, the CDR3 is TGTGCCAGCTCACCACCGGGAGCGGGGGCATTCCAAGAGACCCAGTACTTC. It specifies CASSPPGAGAFQETQYF. Combining the CDR3 with reference TRBV18 and TRBJ2-5 gives the whole variable domain NAGVMQNPRHLVRRRGQEARLRCSPMKGHSHVYWYRQLPEEGLKFMVYLQKENIIDESGMPKERFSAEFPKEGPSILRIQQVVRGDSAAYFCASSPPGAGAFQETQYFGPGTRLLVL.

The sample holds a few counts of this clone. The genes are TRBV4-1 and TRBJ2-5; 8 bases align to TRBD2. The CDR3 is 17 amino acids. Looked up from germline, CDR1 is MGHRA and CDR2 is YSYEKL. V lost 5 bases to trimming and J lost 5 bases; unmatched junction nucleotides: 16. The CDR3 DNA is TGCGCCAGCAGCTCCCTCCCCCCTAGCGGGCTGGGGGAGACCCAGTACTTC. Translation: CASSSLPPSGLGETQYF.

V usage is TRBV4-1 and J usage is TRBJ2-5; 14 nucleotides match TRBD2. This CDR3 has 16 residues. Trimming cost V 4 bases and J 9 bases; bases outside gene matches: 10. Germline CDR1 MGHRA, CDR2 YSYEKL. The CDR3 nucleotides are TGCGCCAGCAGCCCGACTAGCGGGGGGGGCCTCGAGGCCCAGTACTTC. Amino acids: CASSPTSGGGLEAQYF.

The V call is TRBV4-1, the J call TRBJ2-7; maybe TRBD1 (5 bases). The CDR3 is made up of 15 amino acids. The V end was cut by 2 bases, the J end by 5 bases, with 16 bases between. Germline CDR1 is MGHRA and CDR2 is YSYEKL. In DNA form, the CDR3 reads TGCGCCAGCAGCCAAAGGATCACAGGCCTCGACGAGCAGTACTTC. The encoded protein is CASSQRITGLDEQYF.

This clone was counted a few times. The chain carries TRBV6-1 and TRBJ1-4; 7 nucleotides agree with TRBD1. The V segment lost 4 bases and the J segment 4 bases; nucleotides outside the gene matches: 15. The CDR3 consists of 18 residues. CDR1 and CDR2 (germline): MNHNS, SASEGT. CDR3 residues: CASSAGTATEGVNEKLFF. CDR3 DNA: TGTGCCAGCAGTGCCGGGACAGCTACTGAGGGGGTTAATGAAAAACTGTTTTTT.

The rearrangement uses TRBV7-8 and TRBJ2-7, with 12 bases aligning to TRBD2. V shed 3 bases and J 3 bases; nucleotides not matched to a gene: 3. CDR1 is SGHVS, CDR2 FQNEAQ, per germline. CDR3 size: 15 residues. The CDR3 sequence is CASSFELAGGYEQYF. CDR3 coding DNA: TGTGCCAGCAGCTTTGAACTAGCGGGGGGCTACGAGCAGTACTTC.

V is TRBV28 and J is TRBJ1-3, with 11 bases that match TRBD1. The trim removed 3 bases at V and 3 bases at J, leaving 7 bases unmatched. CDR1 MDHEN and CDR2 SYDVKM come from the germline V gene. The CDR3 totals 17 residues. CDR3 protein: CASSLGTGGVFGNTIYF. As DNA, the CDR3 is TGTGCCAGCAGTTTGGGGACAGGGGGAGTGTTTGGAAACACCATATATTTT.

V usage is TRBV6-1 and J usage is TRBJ1-3; no definite D call. The CDR3 extends over 16 amino acids. V was clipped by 1 base and J by 0 bases, with 10 bases between them. Germline V CDR1 and CDR2: MNHNS, SASEGT. CDR3 in DNA: TGTGCCAGCAGTGAAGTATGGCGGATCTCTGGAAACACCATATATTTT. Its protein is CASSEVWRISGNTIYF.

The chain uses TRBV28 and TRBJ2-1; TRBD2 matches 7 bases. The CDR3 totals 12 residues. J gave up 8 bases and V 6 bases, and 4 bases lay outside the gene matches. Germline CDR1 MDHEN, CDR2 SYDVKM. CDR3 in amino acids: CASSLRGDEQFF. The CDR3 nucleotides read TGTGCCAGCAGCCTCCGGGGGGATGAGCAGTTCTTC.

The chain is built from TRBV28 and TRBJ1-2; maybe TRBD1 (6 bases). V was clipped by 5 bases and J by 4 bases, with 20 bases between them. The CDR3 covers 16 residues. Germline values: CDR1 MDHEN, CDR2 SYDVKM. This CDR3 is CASSPPSTGRLYGYTF. CDR3 sequence (DNA): TGTGCCAGCAGTCCCCCTAGCACAGGGCGACTCTATGGCTACACCTTC.

This chain connects TRBV28 to TRBJ2-7; 9 nucleotides match TRBD1. With 1 base clipped from V and 5 bases from J, the junction kept 15 bases outside the gene matches. CDR3 length: 18 residues. Germline V CDR1 and CDR2: MDHEN, SYDVKM. The CDR3 region is CASSLSGLWGQGSHEQYF. The CDR3 DNA reads as TGTGCCAGCAGTTTATCGGGCCTCTGGGGACAGGGATCCCACGAGCAGTACTTC.

This rearrangement joins TRBV28 to TRBJ2-3; 15 bases match TRBD2. The CDR3 consists of 14 residues. Germline V gene lookup returns CDR1 MDHEN and CDR2 SYDVKM. V lost 3 bases and J lost 8; bases outside the gene matches: 0. The CDR3 loop is CASSLGLAGGTQYF. The CDR3, as DNA: TGTGCCAGCAGTTTGGGACTAGCGGGAGGTACGCAGTATTTT.

The rearrangement joins TRBV11-3 to TRBJ2-1; TRBD1 is a possible D gene (6 bases). This CDR3 is 17 amino acids long. CDR1 is SGHNT, CDR2 YENEEA, per germline. V lost 2 bases and J lost 6, with 20 bases in between. The CDR3 here is CASSLSLLGAPTNEQFF. As DNA, the CDR3 is TGTGCCAGCAGCTTATCCCTATTGGGGGCGCCTACCAATGAGCAGTTCTTC.